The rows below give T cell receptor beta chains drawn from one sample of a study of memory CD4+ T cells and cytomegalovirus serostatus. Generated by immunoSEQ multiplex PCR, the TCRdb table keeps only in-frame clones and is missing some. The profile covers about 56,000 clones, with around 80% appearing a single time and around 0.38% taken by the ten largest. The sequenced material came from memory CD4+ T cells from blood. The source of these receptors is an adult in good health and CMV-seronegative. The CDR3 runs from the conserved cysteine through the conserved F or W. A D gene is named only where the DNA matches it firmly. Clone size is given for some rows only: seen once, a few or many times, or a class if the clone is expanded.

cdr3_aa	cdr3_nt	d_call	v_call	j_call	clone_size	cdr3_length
CASSRGRDTEAFF	TGTGCCAGCAGTAGGGGGCGCGACACTGAAGCTTTCTTT	TRBD1	TRBV28	TRBJ1-1	.	13
CASSLVAGPSYEQYF	TGCGCCAGCAGCTTGGTTGCAGGCCCGTCCTACGAGCAGTACTTC	.	TRBV5-1	TRBJ2-7	.	15
CASSLAGASGANVLTF	TGTGCCAGCAGCTTAGCAGGGGCCTCTGGGGCCAACGTCCTGACTTTC	.	TRBV7-2	TRBJ2-6	.	16
CASSTDGRINYGYTF	TGTGCCAGCAGCACCGACGGACGAATTAACTATGGCTACACCTTC	.	TRBV7-2	TRBJ1-2	.	15
CAISPQTNTEAFF	TGTGCCATCAGTCCTCAAACGAACACTGAAGCTTTCTTT	.	TRBV10-3	TRBJ1-1	.	13
CASSPGAGGPPNEQFF	TGCGCCAGCAGCCCTGGAGCGGGGGGGCCCCCCAATGAGCAGTTCTTC	TRBD2	TRBV5-1	TRBJ2-1	.	16
CASGRDGGTGELFF	TGTGCCAGCGGAAGGGACGGGGGGACCGGGGAGCTGTTTTTT	TRBD2	TRBV28	TRBJ2-2	once	14
CASSLGGRAAGELFF	TGTGCCAGCAGCCTAGGGGGCAGGGCGGCCGGGGAGCTGTTTTTT	TRBD1	TRBV7-2	TRBJ2-2	.	15
CASSQEAGGPYEQYF	TGTGCCAGCAGCCAAGAAGCGGGGGGGCCCTACGAGCAGTACTTC	TRBD2	TRBV5-4	TRBJ2-7	.	15
CASSLTLEAYEQYF	TGCGCCAGCAGCTTGACTCTAGAGGCCTACGAGCAGTACTTC	.	TRBV5-1	TRBJ2-7	once	14
CASSRTLEQFF	TGTGCCAGCAGCAGGACACTTGAGCAGTTCTTC	.	TRBV6-4	TRBJ2-1	.	11
CASSPPNSKNIQYF	TGTGCCAGCTCACCACCTAACAGTAAAAACATTCAGTACTTC	.	TRBV18	TRBJ2-4	.	14
CASSPGTVATQETQYF	TGTGCCAGCAGCCCCGGAACGGTGGCCACACAAGAGACCCAGTACTTC	.	TRBV11-3	TRBJ2-5	.	16
CASSPARSTDTQYF	TGTGCCAGCTCACCGGCGAGAAGCACAGATACGCAGTATTTT	.	TRBV18	TRBJ2-3	.	14
CSATPWTEAFF	TGCAGTGCCACCCCTTGGACTGAAGCTTTCTTT	.	TRBV20-1	TRBJ1-1	.	11
CASSQDLYSHGYTF	TGTGCCAGCAGCCAAGATCTTTACAGTCATGGCTACACCTTC	.	TRBV14	TRBJ1-2	.	14
CASSLDSPLHF	TGTGCCAGCAGCTTAGACTCACCCCTCCACTTT	.	TRBV7-9	TRBJ1-6	.	11
CASSPSGTATNEKLFF	TGTGCCAGCAGCCCCTCCGGGACAGCCACGAATGAAAAACTGTTTTTT	TRBD1	TRBV11-2	TRBJ1-4	.	16
CAISDSLARGTDTQYF	TGTGCCATCAGTGATTCCCTAGCGAGGGGCACAGATACGCAGTATTTT	.	TRBV10-3	TRBJ2-3	.	16
CASVSGQGFPGELFF	TGTGCCAGCGTTTCGGGACAGGGTTTTCCCGGGGAGCTGTTTTTT	TRBD1	TRBV6-6	TRBJ2-2	.	15
CASSLILHEQYF	TGTGCCAGCAGTTTAATTCTCCACGAGCAGTACTTC	.	TRBV27	TRBJ2-7	.	12
CASSTGGNTEAFF	TGTGCCAGCAGTACAGGGGGGAACACTGAAGCTTTCTTT	TRBD1	TRBV7-9	TRBJ1-1	few	13
CASSLGVRSTNEKLFF	TGTGCCAGCAGCTTAGGGGTCAGATCAACTAATGAAAAACTGTTTTTT	.	TRBV7-6	TRBJ1-4	.	16
CASSPRTGGNYGYTF	TGTGCCAGCTCACCTAGGACAGGGGGAAACTATGGCTACACCTTC	TRBD1	TRBV18	TRBJ1-2	few	15
CASSPLAGARTDTQYF	TGCGCCAGCAGCCCACTAGCGGGGGCCCGCACAGATACGCAGTATTTT	TRBD2	TRBV5-1	TRBJ2-3	.	16
CAIKTSTNTGELFF	TGTGCCATCAAGACTAGCACGAACACCGGGGAGCTGTTTTTT	TRBD2	TRBV10-3	TRBJ2-2	.	14
CASSLTGVGTEAFF	TGTGCCAGCAGCTTGACAGGGGTGGGGACTGAAGCTTTCTTT	TRBD1	TRBV5-6	TRBJ1-1	.	14
CASNFRTDTQYF	TGTGCCAGCAACTTCCGCACAGATACGCAGTATTTT	.	TRBV7-2	TRBJ2-3	.	12
CASSIAQLRGNQPQHF	TGTGCCAGTAGTATAGCGCAGCTTCGAGGCAATCAGCCCCAGCATTTT	.	TRBV19	TRBJ1-5	.	16
CASSLVGGETQYF	TGTGCCAGCAGCTTGGTTGGGGGGGAGACCCAGTACTTC	.	TRBV5-4	TRBJ2-5	.	13
CASRPRTGAYEQYF	TGTGCCAGCAGGCCCCGGACAGGGGCCTACGAGCAGTACTTC	TRBD1	TRBV11-1	TRBJ2-7	.	14
CASSPWTGAGNTIYF	TGTGCCAGCAGCCCCTGGACAGGCGCCGGAAACACCATATATTTT	TRBD1	TRBV7-2	TRBJ1-3	.	15
CASSVGGRSGELFF	TGTGCCAGCAGCGTAGGTGGCAGATCCGGGGAGCTGTTTTTT	.	TRBV9	TRBJ2-2	.	14
CASSVVGGPYGYTF	TGTGCCAGCAGCGTAGTAGGGGGTCCCTATGGCTACACCTTC	.	TRBV9	TRBJ1-2	.	14
CSAFPTGVTEAFF	TGCAGCGCCTTCCCGACAGGCGTCACTGAAGCTTTCTTT	.	TRBV29-1	TRBJ1-1	.	13
CASSLEARASPLHF	TGCGCCAGCAGCTTGGAGGCCAGGGCGTCACCCCTCCACTTT	.	TRBV5-1	TRBJ1-6	.	14
CASSPPRTLTYNEQFF	TGTGCCAGCTCACCACCGCGGACACTTACTTACAATGAGCAGTTCTTC	.	TRBV18	TRBJ2-1	.	16
CASSLVSSGELFF	TGTGCCAGCAGCTTAGTAAGCTCCGGGGAGCTGTTTTTT	.	TRBV11-3	TRBJ2-2	.	13
CASSYIRQRLQETQYF	TGTGCCAGCAGCTACATCAGACAGAGACTTCAAGAGACCCAGTACTTC	.	TRBV7-9	TRBJ2-5	.	16
CASRQDRGNIQYF	TGCGCCAGCAGACAGGACAGGGGAAACATTCAGTACTTC	TRBD1	TRBV5-1	TRBJ2-4	.	13
CASTAGSGGPQHF	TGTGCCAGCACAGCCGGCTCGGGGGGGCCCCAGCATTTT	.	TRBV28	TRBJ1-5	.	13
CASVGPMNTEAFF	TGTGCCAGCGTCGGTCCCATGAACACTGAAGCTTTCTTT	.	TRBV2	TRBJ1-1	once	13
CAIRNRSSYEQYF	TGTGCCATCAGAAATAGGAGCTCCTACGAGCAGTACTTC	.	TRBV10-3	TRBJ2-7	.	13
CASSQEGGRAGELFF	TGCGCCAGCAGCCAAGAGGGAGGGAGGGCCGGGGAGCTGTTTTTT	TRBD2	TRBV4-3	TRBJ2-2	.	15
CASSLVPAGEAFF	TGTGCCAGCAGCTTGGTCCCAGCCGGTGAAGCTTTCTTT	.	TRBV5-6	TRBJ1-1	few	13
CASSPMTSTEQFF	TGTGCCAGCAGCCCGATGACTAGCACTGAGCAGTTCTTC	TRBD2	TRBV7-3	TRBJ2-1	.	13
CASSIDHNSPLHF	TGCGCCAGCAGCATAGACCACAATTCACCCCTCCACTTT	.	TRBV4-1	TRBJ1-6	few	13
CASSLEGRATGELFF	TGTGCCAGCAGCTTGGAAGGGCGGGCGACCGGGGAGCTGTTTTTT	.	TRBV11-3	TRBJ2-2	.	15
CASSLGTRETGELFF	TGTGCCAGCAGCTTAGGGACGAGGGAGACCGGGGAGCTGTTTTTT	.	TRBV7-3	TRBJ2-2	.	15
CASSLNRETEQFF	TGTGCCAGCAGCTTAAACAGGGAAACTGAGCAGTTCTTC	.	TRBV7-3	TRBJ2-1	once	13
CASTDKVGRGRETQYF	TGTGCCAGCACGGACAAAGTGGGGCGGGGGCGAGAGACCCAGTACTTC	.	TRBV7-2	TRBJ2-5	.	16
CASSLGRRRALGSEAFF	TGTGCCAGCAGCTTGGGGAGGCGCAGGGCCCTTGGGAGTGAAGCTTTCTTT	.	TRBV5-6	TRBJ1-1	.	17
CASSPRGQPNSPLHF	TGTGCCAGCAGCCCTCGTGGACAGCCAAATTCACCCCTCCACTTT	.	TRBV7-9	TRBJ1-6	.	15
CASSLALGLSSGEQYF	TGTGCCAGCAGCTTAGCGCTAGGACTCTCTTCTGGGGAGCAGTACTTC	.	TRBV7-9	TRBJ2-7	.	16